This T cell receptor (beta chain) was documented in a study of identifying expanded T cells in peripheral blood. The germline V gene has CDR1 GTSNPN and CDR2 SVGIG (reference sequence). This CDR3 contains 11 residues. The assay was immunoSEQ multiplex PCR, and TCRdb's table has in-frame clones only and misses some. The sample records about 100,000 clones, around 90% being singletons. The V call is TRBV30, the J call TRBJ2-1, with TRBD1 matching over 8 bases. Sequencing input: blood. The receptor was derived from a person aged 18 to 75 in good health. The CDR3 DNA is TGTTCAGGGGGCTCCATCAATGAGCAGTTCTTC. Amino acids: CSGGSINEQFF.